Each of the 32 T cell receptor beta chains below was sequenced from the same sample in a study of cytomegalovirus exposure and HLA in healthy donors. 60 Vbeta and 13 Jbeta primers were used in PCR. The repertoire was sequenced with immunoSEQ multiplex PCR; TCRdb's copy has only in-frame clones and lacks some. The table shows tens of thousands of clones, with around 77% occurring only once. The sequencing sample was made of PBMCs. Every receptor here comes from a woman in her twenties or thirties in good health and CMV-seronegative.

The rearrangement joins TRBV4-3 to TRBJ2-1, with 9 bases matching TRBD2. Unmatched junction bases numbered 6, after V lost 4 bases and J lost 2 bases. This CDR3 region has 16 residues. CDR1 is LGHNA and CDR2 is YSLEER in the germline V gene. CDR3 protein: CASSLSGSIPYNEQFF. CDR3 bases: TGCGCCAGCAGCCTTAGCGGGAGCATCCCCTACAATGAGCAGTTCTTC.

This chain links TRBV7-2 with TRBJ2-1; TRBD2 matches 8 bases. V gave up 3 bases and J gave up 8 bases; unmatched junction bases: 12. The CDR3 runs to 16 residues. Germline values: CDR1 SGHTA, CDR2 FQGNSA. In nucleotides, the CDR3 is TGTGCCAGCAGCTTGGTAGCGGGATCCACGATCGATGAGCAGTTCTTC. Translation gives CASSLVAGSTIDEQFF.

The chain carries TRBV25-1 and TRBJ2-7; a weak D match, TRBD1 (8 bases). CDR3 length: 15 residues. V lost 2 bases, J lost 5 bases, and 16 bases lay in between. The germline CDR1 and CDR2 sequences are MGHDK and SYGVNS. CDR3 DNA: TGTGCCAGCAGTGAAGGAAACAGGGGGGGCGACGAGCAGTACTTC. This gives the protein CASSEGNRGGDEQYF.

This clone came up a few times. The DNA of the CDR3 is TGTGCCAGCAGCTTAGGGGAACCTGGGGCCAACGTCCTGACTTTC. Translated, it gives CASSLGEPGANVLTF. The chain joins TRBV5-4 to TRBJ2-6; possibly TRBD1 for D (5 bases). The CDR3 loop spans 15 amino acids. Germline assignment: CDR1 SGHNT and CDR2 YYREEE (reference sequence). Trimming shortened V by 2 bases and J by 2 bases, and 8 bases separated the two germline ends. Drawing the rest from reference TRBV5-4 and TRBJ2-6, the complete variable domain is ETGVTQSPTHLIKTRGQQVTLRCSSQSGHNTVSWYQQALGQGPQFIFQYYREEENGRGNFPPRFSGLQFPNYSSELNVNALELDDSALYLCASSLGEPGANVLTFGAGSRLTVL.

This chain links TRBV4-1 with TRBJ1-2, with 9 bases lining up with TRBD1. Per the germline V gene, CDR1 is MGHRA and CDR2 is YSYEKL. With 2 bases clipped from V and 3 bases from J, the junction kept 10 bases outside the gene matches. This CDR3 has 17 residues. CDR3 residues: CASSQKRTRTGDYGYTF. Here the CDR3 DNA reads TGCGCCAGCAGCCAAAAGCGAACTAGGACAGGGGACTATGGCTACACCTTC.

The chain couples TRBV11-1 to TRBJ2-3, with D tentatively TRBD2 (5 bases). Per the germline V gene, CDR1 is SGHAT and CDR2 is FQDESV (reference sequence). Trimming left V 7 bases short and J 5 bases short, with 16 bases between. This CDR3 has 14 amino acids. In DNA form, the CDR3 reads TGTGCCAGCACGCCACGGGGTTTGGGAGATACGCAGTATTTT. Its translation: CASTPRGLGDTQYF.

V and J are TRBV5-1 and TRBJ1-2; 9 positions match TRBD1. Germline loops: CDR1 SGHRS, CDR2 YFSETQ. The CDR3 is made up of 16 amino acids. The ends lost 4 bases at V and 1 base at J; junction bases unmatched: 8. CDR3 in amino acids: CASSITGGAGNYGYTF. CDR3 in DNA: TGCGCCAGCAGCATCACAGGGGGCGCGGGTAACTATGGCTACACCTTC.

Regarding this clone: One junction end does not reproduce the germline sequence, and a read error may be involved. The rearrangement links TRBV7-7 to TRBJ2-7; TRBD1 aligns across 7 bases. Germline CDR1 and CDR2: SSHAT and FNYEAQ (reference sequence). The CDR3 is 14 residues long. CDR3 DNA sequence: TGTGCTAGCAGCTTGGACAGGACCTCCTACGAGCAGTACTTC. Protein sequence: CASSLDRTSYEQYF.

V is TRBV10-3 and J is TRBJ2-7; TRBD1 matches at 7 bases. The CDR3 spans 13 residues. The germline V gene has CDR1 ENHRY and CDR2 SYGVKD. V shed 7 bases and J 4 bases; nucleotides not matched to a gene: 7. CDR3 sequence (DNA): TGTGCCATCAAGCCAGGGGGTAGTTACGAGCAGTACTTC. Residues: CAIKPGGSYEQYF.

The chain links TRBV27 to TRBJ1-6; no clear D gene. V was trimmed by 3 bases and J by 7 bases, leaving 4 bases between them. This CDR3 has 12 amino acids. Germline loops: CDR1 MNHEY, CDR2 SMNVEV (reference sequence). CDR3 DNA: TGTGCCAGCAGTTTTCCAAATTCACCCCTCCACTTT. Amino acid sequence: CASSFPNSPLHF.

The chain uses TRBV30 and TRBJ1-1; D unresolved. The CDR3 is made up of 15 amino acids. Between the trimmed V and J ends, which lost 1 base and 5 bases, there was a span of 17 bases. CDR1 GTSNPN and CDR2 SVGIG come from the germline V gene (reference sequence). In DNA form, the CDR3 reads TGTGCCTGGAGTGCCCGATCTCTGGGGAGGACTGAAGCTTTCTTT. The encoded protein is CAWSARSLGRTEAFF.

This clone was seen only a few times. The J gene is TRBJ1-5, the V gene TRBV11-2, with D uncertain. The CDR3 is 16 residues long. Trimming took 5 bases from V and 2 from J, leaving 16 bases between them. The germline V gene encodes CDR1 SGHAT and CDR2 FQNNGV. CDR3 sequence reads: CASSPAPGWGNQPQHF. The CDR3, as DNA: TGTGCCAGCAGCCCTGCCCCGGGATGGGGCAATCAGCCCCAGCATTTT.

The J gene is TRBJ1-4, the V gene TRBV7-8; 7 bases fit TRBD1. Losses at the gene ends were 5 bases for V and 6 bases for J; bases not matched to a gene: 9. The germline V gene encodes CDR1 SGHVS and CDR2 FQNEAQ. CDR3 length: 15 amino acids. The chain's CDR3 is CASSLLTGTDEKLFF. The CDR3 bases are TGTGCCAGCAGCCTGCTGACAGGGACCGATGAAAAACTGTTTTTT.

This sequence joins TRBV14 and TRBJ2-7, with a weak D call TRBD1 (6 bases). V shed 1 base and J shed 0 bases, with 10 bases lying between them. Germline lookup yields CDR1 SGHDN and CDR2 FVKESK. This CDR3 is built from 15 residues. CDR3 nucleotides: TGTGCCAGCAGCCAAGGAAGGGGGAGCTCCTACGAGCAGTACTTC. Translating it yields CASSQGRGSSYEQYF.

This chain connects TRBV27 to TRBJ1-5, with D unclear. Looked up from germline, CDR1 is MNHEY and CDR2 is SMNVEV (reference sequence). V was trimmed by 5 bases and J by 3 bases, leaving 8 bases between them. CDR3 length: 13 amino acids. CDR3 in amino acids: CASSRQANQPQHF. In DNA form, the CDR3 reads TGTGCCAGCAGTCGACAAGCCAATCAGCCCCAGCATTTT.

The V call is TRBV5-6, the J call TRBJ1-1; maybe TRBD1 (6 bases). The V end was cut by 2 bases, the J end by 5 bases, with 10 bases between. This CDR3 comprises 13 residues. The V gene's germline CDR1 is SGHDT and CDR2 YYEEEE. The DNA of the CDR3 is TGTGCCAGCAGCTTACAGGGAGGGACTGAAGCTTTCTTT. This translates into CASSLQGGTEAFF.

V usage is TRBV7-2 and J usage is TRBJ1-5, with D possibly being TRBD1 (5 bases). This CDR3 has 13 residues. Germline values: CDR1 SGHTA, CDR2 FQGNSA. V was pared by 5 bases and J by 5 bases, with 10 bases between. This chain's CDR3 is CASSIRGDQPQHF. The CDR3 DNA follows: TGTGCCAGCAGCATTCGGGGGGATCAGCCCCAGCATTTT.

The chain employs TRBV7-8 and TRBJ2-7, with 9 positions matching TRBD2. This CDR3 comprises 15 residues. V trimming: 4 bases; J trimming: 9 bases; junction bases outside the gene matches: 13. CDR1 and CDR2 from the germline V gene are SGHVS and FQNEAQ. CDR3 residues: CASSYDAGTSFVQYF. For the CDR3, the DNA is TGTGCCAGCAGCTACGACGCCGGGACTAGCTTTGTGCAGTACTTC.

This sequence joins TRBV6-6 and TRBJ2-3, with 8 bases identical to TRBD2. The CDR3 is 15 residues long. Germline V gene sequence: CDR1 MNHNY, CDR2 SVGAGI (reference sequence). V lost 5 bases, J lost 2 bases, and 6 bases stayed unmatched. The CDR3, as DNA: TGTGCCAGCAGTACTGGGACTAGGGACACAGATACGCAGTATTTT. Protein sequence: CASSTGTRDTDTQYF.

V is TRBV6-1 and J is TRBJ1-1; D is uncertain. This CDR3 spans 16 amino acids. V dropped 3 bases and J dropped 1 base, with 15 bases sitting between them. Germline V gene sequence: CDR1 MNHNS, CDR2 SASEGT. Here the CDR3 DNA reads TGTGCCAGCAGTGATCCGGGGAACCCTCAGAACACTGAAGCTTTCTTT. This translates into CASSDPGNPQNTEAFF.

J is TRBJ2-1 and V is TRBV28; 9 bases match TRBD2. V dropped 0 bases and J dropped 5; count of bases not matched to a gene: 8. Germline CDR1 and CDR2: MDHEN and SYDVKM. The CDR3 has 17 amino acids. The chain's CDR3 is CASSLWGASGDDNEQFF. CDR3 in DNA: TGTGCCAGCAGTTTATGGGGGGCTAGCGGGGACGACAATGAGCAGTTCTTC. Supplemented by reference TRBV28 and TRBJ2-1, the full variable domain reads DVKVTQSSRYLVKRTGEKVFLECVQDMDHENMFWYRQDPGLGLRLIYFSYDVKMKEKGDIPEGYSVSREKKERFSLILESASTNQTSMYLCASSLWGASGDDNEQFFGPGTRLTVL.

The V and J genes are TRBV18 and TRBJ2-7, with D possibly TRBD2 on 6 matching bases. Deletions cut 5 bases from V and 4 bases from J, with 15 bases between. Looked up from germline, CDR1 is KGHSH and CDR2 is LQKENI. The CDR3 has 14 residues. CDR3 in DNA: TGTGCCAGCTCAACCTCCGGGAGACTGTACGAGCAGTACTTC. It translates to CASSTSGRLYEQYF.

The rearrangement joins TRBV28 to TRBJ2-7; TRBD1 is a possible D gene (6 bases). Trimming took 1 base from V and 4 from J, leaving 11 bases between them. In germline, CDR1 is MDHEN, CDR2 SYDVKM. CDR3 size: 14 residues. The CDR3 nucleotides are TGTGCCAGCAGTTTATCGGTTAGGGGGTACGAGCAGTACTTC. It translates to CASSLSVRGYEQYF.

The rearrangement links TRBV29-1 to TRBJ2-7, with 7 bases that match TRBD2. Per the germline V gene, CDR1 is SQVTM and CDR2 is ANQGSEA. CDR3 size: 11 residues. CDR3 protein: CTQGGPHEQYF. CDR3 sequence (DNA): TGCACCCAGGGAGGGCCTCACGAGCAGTACTTC.

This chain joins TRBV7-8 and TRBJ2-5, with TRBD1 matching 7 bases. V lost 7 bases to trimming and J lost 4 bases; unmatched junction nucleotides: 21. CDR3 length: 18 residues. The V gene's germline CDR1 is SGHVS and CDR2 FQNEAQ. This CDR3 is CASTIGQAALSVLETQYF. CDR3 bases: TGTGCCAGCACCATCGGACAGGCAGCACTGTCTGTACTAGAGACCCAGTACTTC.

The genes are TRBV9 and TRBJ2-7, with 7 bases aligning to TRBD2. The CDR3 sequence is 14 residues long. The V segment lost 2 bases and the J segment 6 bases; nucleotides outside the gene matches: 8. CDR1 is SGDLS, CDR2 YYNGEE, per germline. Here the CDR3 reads CASSVGGSGVEQYF. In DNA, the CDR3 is TGTGCCAGCAGCGTGGGCGGGAGTGGAGTCGAGCAGTACTTC.

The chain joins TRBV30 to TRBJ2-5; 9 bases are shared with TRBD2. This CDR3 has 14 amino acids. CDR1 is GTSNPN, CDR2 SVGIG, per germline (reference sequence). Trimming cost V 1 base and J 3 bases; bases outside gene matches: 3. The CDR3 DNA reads TGTGCCTGGAGTGAAGCGGGGGGAGAAGAGACCCAGTACTTC. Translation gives CAWSEAGGEETQYF.

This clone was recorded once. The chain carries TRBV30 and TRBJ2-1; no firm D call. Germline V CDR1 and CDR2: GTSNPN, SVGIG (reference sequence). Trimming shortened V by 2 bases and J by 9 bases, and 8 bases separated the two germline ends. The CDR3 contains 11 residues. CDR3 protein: CAWSLGAEQFF. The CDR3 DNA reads TGTGCCTGGAGTCTGGGCGCTGAGCAGTTCTTC.

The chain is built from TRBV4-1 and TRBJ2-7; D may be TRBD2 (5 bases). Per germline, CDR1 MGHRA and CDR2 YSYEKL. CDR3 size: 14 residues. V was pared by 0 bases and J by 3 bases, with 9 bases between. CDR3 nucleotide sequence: TGCGCCAGCAGCCAAGAACTAGGTTTCTACGAGCAGTACTTC. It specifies CASSQELGFYEQYF.

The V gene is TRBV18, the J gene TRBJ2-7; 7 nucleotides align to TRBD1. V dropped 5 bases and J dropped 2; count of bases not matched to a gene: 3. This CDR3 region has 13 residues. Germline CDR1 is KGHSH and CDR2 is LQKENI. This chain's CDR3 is CASSTGQTYEQYF. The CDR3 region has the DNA TGTGCCAGCTCAACGGGACAGACCTACGAGCAGTACTTC.

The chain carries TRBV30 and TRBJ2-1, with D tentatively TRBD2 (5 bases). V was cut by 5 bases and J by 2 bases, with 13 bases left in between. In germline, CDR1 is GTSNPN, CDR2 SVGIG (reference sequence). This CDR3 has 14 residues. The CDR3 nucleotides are TGTGCCTGGGAGGCGGGCGGACCCTACAATGAGCAGTTCTTC. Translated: CAWEAGGPYNEQFF.

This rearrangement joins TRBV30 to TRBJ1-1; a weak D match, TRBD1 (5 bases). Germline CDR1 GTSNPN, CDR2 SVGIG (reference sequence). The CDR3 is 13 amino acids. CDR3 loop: CGSEGTRNTEAFF. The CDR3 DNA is TGTGGGAGCGAGGGGACTAGGAACACTGAAGCTTTCTTT.